This TCR beta chain comes out of a study of Ad26.COV2.S vaccination and SARS-CoV-2 variants. Study-wide context: Administration of Ad26.COV2.S was intramuscular, either once or twice 56 days apart.

Study-wide results and limits: It is possible that the TCR breadth and depth analyses underestimated the total T cell responses.

Treatment meaning: some 20 received Ad26.COV2.S at low or high dose, single or two shots; about 5 received placebo; per-sample allocation not given. Sampling happened 63 days after the first vaccine or placebo injection. An 18-55-year-old adult in Boston served as donor. Wuhan-strain spike was delivered by a replication-incompetent Ad26 vector. Germline-derived CDR1 and CDR2 are SGHRS and YFSETQ. The CDR3 consists of 13 residues. Trimming stripped 4 bases from V and 0 bases from J, with 6 bases between. Concerning this clone: Its antigen is unidentified.

The table came from immunoSEQ multiplex PCR; TCRdb's copy has only in-frame clones and leaves some out. The table has about 420,000 clones, 88% seen once; the top ten hold 3.6%. This material consisted of peripheral blood, taken in a trial of Ad26.COV2.S vaccine versus placebo. This TCR came from a person between 18 and 65 years old who received the Ad26.COV2.S COVID-19 vaccine or a placebo. The rearrangement joins TRBV5-1 to TRBJ2-3; D is undetermined. The CDR3: CASSHPSTDTQYF. In DNA, the CDR3 is TGCGCCAGCAGCCATCCTAGCACAGATACGCAGTATTTT.